A few counts support the clone carrying this T cell receptor (beta chain). Its antigen is not identified. CDR3 length: 15 residues. V lost 2 bases, J lost 5 bases, and 18 bases lay in between. The germline V gene encodes CDR1 DFQATT and CDR2 SNEGSKA (reference sequence). The data derive from a study of post-analysis software for immune sequencing data. At the level of the study: Multiple sclerosis in the patients followed relapsing-remitting, secondary progressive and progressive-relapsing courses.

Study-wide results and caveats: Four or five TRBV segments, including TRBV5-6, TRBV5-1 and TRBV20-1, were more frequent in patients than controls. F-measure co-clustering was strong for batch-matched samples. When compared against controls, multiple sclerosis patients showed significantly lower normalized Chao1 diversity.

Libraries were made from TCR beta cDNA, and they carried unique molecular identifiers. T cells numbering roughly 1 to 10 million yielded 450,000 to 500,000 cDNA molecules. MiXCR, run by TCRdb on the PCR reads, gives a single entry per CDR3 protein. Found here are some 800,000 distinct CDR3 sequences, around 46% of them singletons; the top ten hold roughly 4.9%. The source of this sequence is a girl aged 10-17 years with multiple sclerosis. The specimen was blood. The J gene is TRBJ1-2, the V gene TRBV20-1, with a weak D call TRBD1 (6 bases). The CDR3 nucleotides read TGCAGTGCTAGATTCCCACAGGGAGGACGGTATGGCTACACCTTC. Encoded protein: CSARFPQGGRYGYTF.